Below, 14 T cell receptor beta chains from the same sample are listed, as sequenced in a study of blood T cell repertoires in COVID-19. Sequenced by immunoSEQ multiplex PCR; TCRdb stores in-frame clones only, minus some. Counted here are 70,000 to 90,000 clones, approximately 79% occurring once; the ten biggest clones make up about 11%. Source material: peripheral blood. The receptors come from a man aged 65 to 85 with acute or convalescent COVID-19.

The chain employs TRBV15 and TRBJ2-5, with 7 bases aligning to TRBD2. Germline assignment: CDR1 LNHNV and CDR2 YYDKDF (reference sequence). CDR3 length: 16 amino acids. V shed 1 base, J shed 5 bases, and the junction held 10 bases outside the gene matches. CDR3 DNA sequence: TGTGCCACCAGCAGAGGCCGGGACTACCCGCGGGAGACCCAGTACTTC. Encoded protein: CATSRGRDYPRETQYF.

The chain couples TRBV28 to TRBJ1-1, with D possibly TRBD1 on 6 matching bases. V shed 10 bases and J shed 8 bases, with 17 bases lying between them. Germline lookup yields CDR1 MDHEN and CDR2 SYDVKM. The CDR3 covers 12 residues. The DNA for the CDR3 is TGTGCCACCGCCTCGACAGGATGGGAAGCTTTCTTT. It is translated as CATASTGWEAFF.

J is TRBJ1-1 and V is TRBV2; 7 nucleotides align to TRBD1. The CDR3 contains 13 residues. V was clipped by 6 bases and J by 3 bases; unmatched bases: 4. Per the germline V gene, CDR1 is SNHLY and CDR2 is FYNNEI. This chain's CDR3 is CASRDRDYTEAFF. DNA of the CDR3: TGTGCCAGCAGAGACAGGGACTACACTGAAGCTTTCTTT.

The V and J genes are TRBV25-1 and TRBJ2-1; 9 positions agree with TRBD1. Germline V CDR1 and CDR2: MGHDK, SYGVNS. Trimming took 0 bases from V and 9 from J; bases not matched to a gene: 9. The CDR3 has 16 amino acids. The CDR3 bases are TGTGCCAGCAGTGAATATGGGGGACAGGGCATACGTGAGCAGTTCTTC. The encoded protein is CASSEYGGQGIREQFF.

This clone came up once. The chain couples TRBV19 to TRBJ1-5; 8 bases agree with TRBD1. Germline CDR1 reads LNHDA; CDR2 reads SQIVND (reference sequence). The length of the CDR3 is 16 residues. J lost 7 bases, V lost 5 bases, and 13 bases had no gene match. As DNA, the CDR3 is TGTGCCAGTAGTGGAAGAAAGCGGACAGGGCTACAGCCCCAGCATTTT. This translates into CASSGRKRTGLQPQHF.

This clone was detected only a few times. The V call is TRBV7-2, the J call TRBJ2-3; the D gene is possibly TRBD2 (6 bases). Trimming stripped 3 bases from V and 8 bases from J, with 15 bases between. Germline V gene sequence: CDR1 SGHTA, CDR2 FQGNSA. The CDR3 runs to 14 residues. The DNA of the CDR3 is TGTGCCAGCAGCTTCGGGAGCGCCTTCGGTACGCAGTATTTT. It is translated as CASSFGSAFGTQYF.

This chain joins TRBV6-4 and TRBJ2-7, with D perhaps matching TRBD1 (5 bases). V gave up 7 bases and J gave up 0 bases, with 19 bases separating them. CDR1 is MRHNA and CDR2 is SNTAGT in the germline V gene. This CDR3 has 16 amino acids. The CDR3 nucleotides are TGTGCCAGCATCACTTACAGGACCCCAAGCTCCTACGAGCAGTACGTC. This gives the protein CASITYRTPSSYEQYV.

A few counts support this clone. The chain has TRBV18 and TRBJ1-5, with D possibly matching TRBD1 (6 bases). Germline V gene lookup returns CDR1 KGHSH and CDR2 LQKENI. The CDR3 spans 14 residues. With 2 bases removed from V and 7 bases from J, the gap between germline ends came to 12 bases. The CDR3 is CASSPTDSGQPQHF. In DNA, the CDR3 is TGTGCCAGCTCACCAACGGACAGTGGCCAGCCCCAGCATTTT.

This sequence joins TRBV7-2 and TRBJ2-1, with D possibly matching TRBD2 (7 bases). This CDR3 has 15 residues. Looked up from germline, CDR1 is SGHTA and CDR2 is FQGNSA. V was shortened by 1 base and J by 7 bases, with 14 bases between the two germline ends. In DNA form, the CDR3 reads TGTGCCAGCAGCTTAGGGAGGGGGGGCCTAAATGAGCAGTTCTTC. Protein sequence: CASSLGRGGLNEQFF.

This clone appeared a single time. The chain recombines TRBV20-1 with TRBJ2-7; no clear D. CDR3 length: 8 amino acids. CDR1 is DFQATT and CDR2 is SNEGSKA in the germline V gene (reference sequence). CDR3 protein: CSGRRSLV. In DNA, the CDR3 is TGCAGTGGTCGGCGGTCCCTAGTC.

This clone was picked up a small number of times. The chain has TRBV11-3 and TRBJ2-1; 8 nucleotides agree with TRBD1. Germline CDR1 reads SGHNT; CDR2 reads YENEEA. The V segment lost 5 bases and the J segment 0 bases; nucleotides outside the gene matches: 9. The CDR3 consists of 17 residues. CDR3 in DNA: TGTGCCAGCAGCGGAGGGGACAGGTGGAGCTCCTACAATGAGCAGTTCTTC. This encodes CASSGGDRWSSYNEQFF.

V is TRBV28 and J is TRBJ2-1; TRBD1 might be the D (6 bases). Germline-derived CDR1 and CDR2 are MDHEN and SYDVKM. This CDR3 has 12 amino acids. Deletions cut 5 bases from V and 8 bases from J, with 10 bases between. CDR3 region: CASSARGDEQFF. In DNA, the CDR3 is TGTGCCAGCAGTGCCAGGGGTGATGAGCAGTTCTTC.

This chain connects TRBV11-2 to TRBJ2-7; weak D call: TRBD1 (6 bases). There are 15 residues in the CDR3. The V gene's germline CDR1 is SGHAT and CDR2 FQNNGV. Deletions cut 5 bases from V and 5 bases from J, with 19 bases between. The CDR3 DNA is TGTGCCAGCAGCGAGCTGGGACACCCGGACGACGAGCAGTACTTC. It yields the protein CASSELGHPDDEQYF.

This clone was detected once. V usage is TRBV24-1 and J usage is TRBJ2-1; D is perhaps TRBD2 (6 bases). V lost 9 bases, J lost 6 bases, and 11 bases lay in between. Germline CDR1 KGHDR, CDR2 SFDVKD. The CDR3 spans 12 residues. The CDR3 sequence: CATDSGLNEQFF. Here the CDR3 DNA reads TGTGCCACCGATAGCGGCCTCAATGAGCAGTTCTTC.